The 8 T cell receptor beta chains given below trace back to one sample, sequenced in a study of CD8+CD57+ T cells in acquired aplastic anemia (dated by TCRdb to about 2018). The sample was run on an Illumina HiSeq 2000. Genomic DNA served as template for TCR beta VDJ combination and CDR3 sequence profiling. The public sequencing data were trimmed at Q25 with fastp and processed into clonotypes with MiXCR by TCRdb, which kept only in-frame beta chains. Every entry covers one CDR3 protein and lists the most common genes and DNA from its rows. The sample table records about 190,000 distinct CDR3 sequences; around 59% of these occur just once. The top ten clonotypes cover about 16% of the sample. Sequences were obtained from sorted CD4+, CD8+, or CD8+CD57+ T cells (not recorded which) from PBMCs. These receptors came from a human donor in good health, serving as a control.

V is TRBV12-3 or TRBV12-4 and J is TRBJ1-2; D perhaps matches TRBD1 (5 bases). The CDR3 is 15 residues long. V lost 1 base, J lost 5 bases, and 14 bases lay in between. CDR3 sequence reads: CASSLGPGSGYGYTF. For the CDR3, the DNA is TGTGCCAGCAGTTTAGGTCCAGGGTCTGGTTATGGCTACACCTTC.

V and J are TRBV10-3 and TRBJ2-1, with 10 bases that match TRBD2. In germline, CDR1 is ENHRY, CDR2 SYGVKD. Trimming cost V 6 bases and J 9 bases; bases outside gene matches: 14. The CDR3 runs 16 residues. CDR3 DNA sequence: TGTGCCATCAGGCCGCCGGGGCTAGCGGGAGTCGCTGAGCAGTTCTTC. It yields the protein CAIRPPGLAGVAEQFF.

The V and J genes are TRBV13 and TRBJ1-1, with D hard to call. The CDR3 spans 12 residues. The V gene's germline CDR1 is PRHDT and CDR2 FYEKMQ (reference sequence). Trimming removed 1 base from V and 8 bases from J, with 8 bases in between. DNA for the CDR3: TGTGCCAGCAGCTTAGAATTCGGCGAAGCTTTCTTT. Residues: CASSLEFGEAFF.

This clonotype came up a few times. The V gene is TRBV6-5, the J gene TRBJ1-6; the D is unclear. From germline, CDR1 is MNHEY and CDR2 SVGAGI. Between the trimmed V and J ends, which lost 8 bases and 5 bases, there was a span of 10 bases. This CDR3 has 13 residues. The CDR3 coding sequence is TGTGCCAGCTCTTGGACGGATAATTCACCCCTCCACTTT. Translation gives CASSWTDNSPLHF.

The chain has TRBV2 and TRBJ1-1; tentatively, D is TRBD1 (5 bases). V was shortened by 7 bases and J by 4 bases, with 10 bases between the two germline ends. Looked up from germline, CDR1 is SNHLY and CDR2 is FYNNEI. This CDR3 contains 12 residues. CDR3 sequence reads: CASKGGTTEAFF. CDR3 DNA sequence: TGTGCCAGCAAAGGAGGGACCACTGAAGCTTTCTTT. The full variable domain, its missing parts supplied by reference TRBV2 and TRBJ1-1, is EPEVTQTPSHQVTQMGQEVILRCVPISNHLYFYWYRQILGQKVEFLVSFYNNEISEKSEIFDDQFSVERPDGSNFTLKIRSTKLEDSAMYFCASKGGTTEAFFGQGTRLTVV.

There are a few counts of this clonotype. This may be a read error: a much more frequent sequence differs by one nucleotide. The V and J genes are TRBV20-1 and TRBJ1-2; weak D call: TRBD1 (5 bases). The CDR3 has 11 residues. Germline lookup yields CDR1 DFQATT and CDR2 SNEGSKA (reference sequence). The CDR3 DNA follows: TGCAGTGCTAGTAGGGCGCGGGGCTACTCCTTC. Its protein product is CSASRARGYSF.

The chain couples TRBV2 to TRBJ1-2; D might be TRBD1 (6 bases). Germline loops: CDR1 SNHLY, CDR2 FYNNEI. The CDR3 runs to 14 residues. Between the trimmed V and J ends, which lost 6 bases and 4 bases, there was a span of 15 bases. The CDR3 loop is CASSRRDKPYGYTF. In DNA form, the CDR3 reads TGTGCCAGCAGCCGTAGGGACAAACCCTATGGCTACACCTTC. The full variable domain, with the rest looked up from reference TRBV2 and TRBJ1-2, is EPEVTQTPSHQVTQMGQEVILRCVPISNHLYFYWYRQILGQKVEFLVSFYNNEISEKSEIFDDQFSVERPDGSNFTLKIRSTKLEDSAMYFCASSRRDKPYGYTFGSGTRLTVV.

The chain has TRBV7-9 and TRBJ2-5; D is unresolved. This CDR3 is built from 16 residues. Germline V gene sequence: CDR1 SEHNR, CDR2 FQNEAQ (reference sequence). Trimming removed 5 bases from V and 2 bases from J, with 18 bases in between. DNA of the CDR3: TGTGCCAGCAGCCCGCAAAGAAGGACCCCTCAAGAGACCCAGTACTTC. Its protein is CASSPQRRTPQETQYF.